This is a list of T cell receptor beta chains from one sample in a study of response to subunit inactivated influenza vaccine. From the RT-PCR reads, TCRdb called clonotypes with MiXCR, one entry per CDR3 protein. This table holds more than 450,000 distinct CDR3 sequences, about 7.6% found once. The sample consisted of PBMCs from blood, taken about 24 months after vaccination. These receptors all stem from a man between 45 and 75 years old who received an inactivated influenza vaccine. The CDR3 runs from the conserved cysteine through the conserved F or W.

TRBV18	TRBJ1-4	CASSPSNLEKLFF
TRBV20-1	TRBJ1-5	CSAREGQYNQPQHF
TRBV7-6	TRBJ2-1	CASSYTSGGLTEQFF
TRBV4-3	TRBJ2-5	CASSLTHGAQETQYF
TRBV20-1	TRBJ2-2	CSASRRVLSTGELFF
TRBV10-3	TRBJ1-1	CAISESGGLTEAFF
TRBV16	TRBJ1-2	CASSQWQGASYGYTF
TRBV9	TRBJ1-6	CASDEEASSYNSPLHF
TRBV29-1	TRBJ2-1	CSAGEPGLAYNEQFF
TRBV11-2	TRBJ2-7	CASSRDRENEQYF
TRBV7-2	TRBJ1-5	CASSPAPRGNQPQHF
TRBV5-1	TRBJ2-5	CASSRGTWAVSETQYF
TRBV7-2	TRBJ1-2	CASSLRDREGYTF
TRBV5-1	TRBJ2-5	CASRTGTSGGMIETQYF
TRBV10-3	TRBJ1-1	CAIRPHVENTEAFF
TRBV5-1	TRBJ2-5	CASSLAAGEGKETQYF
TRBV15	TRBJ2-1	CATSRDLRGATNEQFF
TRBV29-1	TRBJ2-1	CSVEYGLAGVLNEQFF
TRBV6-6	TRBJ1-2	CASRRDGFHGYTF
TRBV12-3/TRBV12-4	TRBJ2-5	CASSEDNRPETQYF
TRBV5-1	TRBJ1-1	CASSPTAPNTEAFF
TRBV9	TRBJ2-7	CASSVGASETHEQYF
TRBV27	TRBJ1-5	CASSPGDLDGPQHF
TRBV5-1	TRBJ1-3	CASSRGTSGNTIYF
TRBV5-1	TRBJ2-3	CASSLTSGGGTDTQYF
TRBV20-1	TRBJ2-7	CSARPGTGALEQYF
TRBV4-2	TRBJ2-4	CASSHGSRERVKNIQYF
TRBV5-6	TRBJ2-5	CASSLSGLAEETQYF
TRBV4-1	TRBJ1-5	CASSLRAGAPREYQPQHF
TRBV10-2	TRBJ2-2	CASRVQGSTGELFF
TRBV4-3	TRBJ2-3	CASSQDDVKDTQYF
TRBV12-3/TRBV12-4	TRBJ1-1	CASSYTKTDTEAFF
TRBV20-1	TRBJ2-7	CSASNRGPIEQYF
TRBV7-6	TRBJ2-7	CASSSRTGTPTYEQYF
TRBV7-2	TRBJ1-5	CASSLVGTGANQPQHF
TRBV20-1	TRBJ2-5	CSANSQLAGAIQETQYF
TRBV7-9	TRBJ2-5	CASSFAGVETQYF
TRBV7-3	TRBJ2-1	CASSLGTSTSEQFF
TRBV2	TRBJ2-7	CASRGTRPYEQYF
TRBV4-1	TRBJ2-3	CASSQVGAPTDTQYF
TRBV29-1	TRBJ2-7	CSVPAGKYEQYF
TRBV4-2	TRBJ2-1	CASSLLGGAYNEQFF
TRBV12-3/TRBV12-4	TRBJ2-7	CASSFSGTDEQYF
TRBV11-3	TRBJ2-3	CASSLESESTQYF
TRBV12-3/TRBV12-4	TRBJ1-4	CASSRGLSATNEKLFF